This T cell receptor beta chain was identified during a study of blood T cell repertoires in COVID-19. Study-wide background: Samples came from the United States, Italy and Spain, spanning acute and convalescent COVID-19. In each case, the material was cDNA or gDNA derived from T cells, B-cell-depleted T cells, or PBMCs.

The data were produced by immunoSEQ multiplex PCR, yet TCRdb's version contains in-frame clones alone and is incomplete. The sample lists over 60,000 clones; around 85% were seen once. Source material: peripheral blood. This sequence originates from a woman of 80 years or more with active or convalescent COVID-19.

The DNA of the CDR3 is TGTGCCAGCAGCCAAATGGGGACTAGCGGGGCTGGTACCGGGGAGCTGTTTTTT. Translated: CASSQMGTSGAGTGELFF. The rearrangement links TRBV4-2 to TRBJ2-2, with TRBD2 matching over 13 bases. With V trimmed by 2 bases and J by 5 bases, 8 bases remained unmatched. There are 18 residues in the CDR3. Per germline, CDR1 LGHNA and CDR2 YNFKEQ.